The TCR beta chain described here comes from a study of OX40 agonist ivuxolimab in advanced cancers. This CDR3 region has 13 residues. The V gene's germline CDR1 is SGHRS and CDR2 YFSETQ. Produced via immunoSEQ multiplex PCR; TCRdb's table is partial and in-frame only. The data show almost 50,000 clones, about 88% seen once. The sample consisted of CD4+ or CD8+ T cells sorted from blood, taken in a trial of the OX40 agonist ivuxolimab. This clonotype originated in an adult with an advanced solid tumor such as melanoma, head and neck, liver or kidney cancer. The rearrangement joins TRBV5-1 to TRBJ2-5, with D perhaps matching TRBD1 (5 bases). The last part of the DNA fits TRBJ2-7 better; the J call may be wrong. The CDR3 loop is CASSPPQGYEQYF. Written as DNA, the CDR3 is TGCGCCAGCAGCCCGCCTCAGGGTTACGAGCAGTACTTC.